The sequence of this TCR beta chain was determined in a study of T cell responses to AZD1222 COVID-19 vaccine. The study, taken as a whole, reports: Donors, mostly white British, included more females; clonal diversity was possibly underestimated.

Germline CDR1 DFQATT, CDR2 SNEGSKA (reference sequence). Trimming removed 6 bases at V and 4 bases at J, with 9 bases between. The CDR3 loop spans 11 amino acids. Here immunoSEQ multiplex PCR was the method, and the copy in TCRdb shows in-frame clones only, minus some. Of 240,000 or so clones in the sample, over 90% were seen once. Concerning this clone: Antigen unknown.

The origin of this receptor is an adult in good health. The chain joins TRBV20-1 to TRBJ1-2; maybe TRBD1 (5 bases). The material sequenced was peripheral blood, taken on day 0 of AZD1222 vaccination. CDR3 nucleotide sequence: TGCAGTGCGGGGACGTTCTATGGCTACACCTTC. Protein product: CSAGTFYGYTF.